This T cell receptor (beta chain) comes out of a study of T cells in Graves' hyperthyroidism and ophthalmopathy. Study-level information: Staff took peripheral blood when the initial diagnosis was made, before any treatment began. Study findings and constraints: The model anticipated ophthalmopathy a median around 6 months pre-onset.

It was RNA transcripts that yielded the amplified TCR beta CDR3 regions. RT-PCR in the first round (using the HTBI primer set) targeted the TCR CDR3. In TCRdb, the multiplex PCR reads were re-called with MiXCR into one record per CDR3 protein. The sample has approximately 600,000 distinct CDR3 sequences, more than 13% seen once. This clonotype came up a few times. Its target is unknown. Clinical Activity Scores of at least 3, NOSPECS grades of at least 4 and durations under 3 months characterized ophthalmopathy patients. Clinical symptoms, serum thyroxine, TRAb, thyroid ultrasound and orbital computed tomography established diagnosis. The V and J ends lost 3 bases and 7 bases, in that order; junction bases with no gene match: 9. In germline, CDR1 is SQVTM, CDR2 ANQGSEA. The CDR3 is 14 residues long.

The material sequenced was blood. This clonotype originated in a woman in her late teens or twenties with Graves' ophthalmopathy. The V gene is TRBV29-1, the J gene TRBJ2-1, with 7 bases identical to TRBD2. The CDR3 sequence: CSVDPDGRMNEQFF. For the CDR3, the DNA is TGCAGCGTTGACCCTGACGGGAGGATGAATGAGCAGTTCTTC.